The 32 T cell receptor beta chains below all came from one sample that was sequenced in a study of long-term antiretroviral therapy in people with HIV (dated by TCRdb to 2021 to 2024). The immunoSEQ hsTCRB v3.0 assay was used at survey level resolution to sequence the TRB variable region. Entries here come from immuneACCESS through TCRdb and include only in-frame sequences with V and J called. Some clones fail to appear in such tables; in the studies checked, an unresolved V gene covers under half of the shortfall, and the cause of the remainder is unknown. For this sample the table gives around 32,000 clones, of which 85% to 90% were detected only once. In total, the top ten clones hold approximately 8% of the sample. The material was unsorted PBMCs, obtained 3.2 years before starting antiretroviral therapy. These receptors were collected from a man in his forties or fifties with HIV.

CDR3 protein: CASSAHSGANVLTF. CDR3 DNA sequence: TGTGCCAGCAGTGCGCACTCTGGGGCCAACGTCCTGACTTTC. This rearrangement joins TRBV6-1 to TRBJ2-6; D remains ambiguous. This CDR3 comprises 14 residues. Germline CDR1 MNHNS, CDR2 SASEGT. Trimming removed 4 bases from V and 0 bases from J, with 4 bases in between.

The chain combines TRBV21-1 with TRBJ1-2. TRBV21-1 is listed as a pseudogene. This CDR3 has 16 residues. In nucleotides, the CDR3 is TGTGCCAGCAGCAAAGCAGGTCGTCCGAGAGACTATGGCTACACCTTC. The encoded protein is CASSKAGRPRDYGYTF.

This clone was detected once. V gene TRBV7-9 combines with J gene TRBJ1-5; possibly TRBD1 for D (5 bases). V lost 5 bases, J lost 0 bases, and 11 bases lay in between. This CDR3 has 15 residues. Germline V gives CDR1 SEHNR, CDR2 FQNEAQ (reference sequence). The CDR3 DNA is TGTGCCAGCAGCCCCCGAGGGGATAGCAATCAGCCCCAGCATTTT. It is translated as CASSPRGDSNQPQHF.

This clone was observed a few times. This chain links TRBV7-6 with TRBJ1-5; the D gene is possibly TRBD1 (6 bases). Germline V CDR1 and CDR2: SGHVS, FNYEAQ. This CDR3 spans 14 amino acids. Between the trimmed V and J ends, which lost 0 bases and 7 bases, there was a span of 10 bases. CDR3 nucleotide sequence: TGTGCCAGCAGCTTAGCACAGGGTGGACAGCCCCAGCATTTT. This encodes CASSLAQGGQPQHF.

The chain carries TRBV5-1 and TRBJ2-1; D possibly corresponds to TRBD2 (6 bases). The CDR3 contains 16 residues. Germline loops: CDR1 SGHRS, CDR2 YFSETQ. With 1 base removed from V and 7 bases from J, the gap between germline ends came to 18 bases. In nucleotides, the CDR3 is TGCGCCAGCAGCTTGCCTCGGGGTCACGGGGGTAATGAGCAGTTCTTC. It encodes CASSLPRGHGGNEQFF.

The V and J genes are TRBV7-9 and TRBJ2-1; TRBD1 aligns across 10 bases. The CDR3 has 16 amino acids. Per germline, CDR1 SEHNR and CDR2 FQNEAQ (reference sequence). The V segment lost 5 bases and the J segment 4 bases; nucleotides outside the gene matches: 8. DNA of the CDR3: TGTGCCAGCAGCCTTTCTGCGGGACAGGGGTACAATGAGCAGTTCTTC. Amino acid sequence: CASSLSAGQGYNEQFF.

This chain joins TRBV9 and TRBJ1-6; 8 nucleotides match TRBD1. The CDR3 is made up of 14 amino acids. Trimming at V came to 2 bases and at J to 7 bases, leaving 2 bases not matched to a gene. Germline CDR1 and CDR2: SGDLS and YYNGEE. CDR3 bases: TGTGCCAGCAGCGTTTGGGACAGGAATTCACCCCTCCACTTT. Protein product: CASSVWDRNSPLHF.

The chain links TRBV6-7 to TRBJ1-5; possible D gene TRBD1, 5 bases. TRBV6-7 is flagged as an ORF with uncertain function. Between the trimmed V and J ends, which lost 6 bases and 6 bases, there was a span of 24 bases. The CDR3 totals 17 residues. The DNA for the CDR3 is TGTGCCAGCAGAAACTCAAAACAGGCCCCCTGTAGTCAGCCCCAGCATTTT. Translation: CASRNSKQAPCSQPQHF.

This chain joins TRBV5-6 and TRBJ2-4; D is ambiguous. This CDR3 spans 13 amino acids. From germline, CDR1 is SGHDT and CDR2 YYEEEE. V was trimmed by 4 bases and J by 5 bases, leaving 10 bases between them. CDR3: CASSAGPENIQYF. The CDR3 DNA is TGTGCCAGCAGCGCAGGTCCGGAAAACATTCAGTACTTC.

The rearrangement uses TRBV5-6 and TRBJ1-5; possible D gene TRBD1, 6 bases. Germline CDR1 SGHDT, CDR2 YYEEEE. The V gene lost 4 bases and the J gene lost 0 bases, with 14 bases spanning the gap. The CDR3 length is 16 residues. CDR3 coding DNA: TGTGCCAGCAGCAAGACGGACAGTTATAGCAATCAGCCCCAGCATTTT. The encoded protein is CASSKTDSYSNQPQHF.

This sequence joins TRBV28 and TRBJ2-7; 7 bases line up with TRBD2. Losses at the gene ends were 6 bases for V and 6 bases for J; bases not matched to a gene: 8. This CDR3 comprises 13 residues. Germline V lookup: CDR1 MDHEN, CDR2 SYDVKM. CDR3 in DNA: TGTGCCAGCAGACGGGAGGTTTTGCCCGAGCAGTACTTC. Its translation: CASRREVLPEQYF.

In its sample, this clone was seen a few times. This chain uses TRBV5-1 with TRBJ1-1; tentative D call: TRBD1 (6 bases). The CDR3 is 14 residues long. The germline V and J ends were trimmed by 2 bases and 5 bases, with 13 bases remaining between them. From germline, CDR1 is SGHRS and CDR2 YFSETQ. The CDR3 sequence is CASSLQGDTTEAFF. CDR3 DNA: TGCGCCAGCAGCTTACAGGGAGATACGACTGAAGCTTTCTTT.

The V gene is TRBV10-2, the J gene TRBJ2-7; D perhaps matches TRBD1 (6 bases). The CDR3 loop spans 17 amino acids. Germline V gene lookup returns CDR1 WSHSY and CDR2 SAAADI. Trimming shortened V by 3 bases and J by 0 bases, and 18 bases separated the two germline ends. The CDR3 protein is CASSDQEQGRGSYEQYF. DNA of the CDR3: TGCGCCAGCAGTGACCAAGAACAGGGAAGAGGCTCCTACGAGCAGTACTTC.

The chain joins TRBV7-8 to TRBJ1-2; D unclear. CDR3 length: 14 residues. Trimming took 2 bases from V and 2 from J, leaving 9 bases between them. Germline V gives CDR1 SGHVS, CDR2 FQNEAQ. The CDR3 coding sequence is TGTGCCAGCAGCTTACTAGTGAACAACTATGGCTACACCTTC. This codes for CASSLLVNNYGYTF.

The chain links TRBV2 to TRBJ2-7; D may be TRBD1 or TRBD2 (5 bases each). The CDR3 has 14 residues. CDR1 and CDR2 from the germline V gene are SNHLY and FYNNEI. Trimming took 11 bases from V and 1 from J, leaving 18 bases between them. In nucleotides, the CDR3 is TGTGCCGGCCGAGACGGGGCCCTGTCCTACGAGCAGTACTTC. It translates to CAGRDGALSYEQYF.

The chain uses TRBV9 and TRBJ1-4; tentatively, D is TRBD1 (5 bases). V lost 2 bases, J lost 6 bases, and 14 bases lay in between. CDR3 length: 15 amino acids. Germline CDR1 and CDR2: SGDLS and YYNGEE. The CDR3 region is CASSVLAGLDEKLFF. CDR3 DNA: TGTGCCAGCAGCGTCTTGGCAGGGTTAGATGAAAAACTGTTTTTT.

V gene TRBV30 combines with J gene TRBJ2-7; D may correspond to TRBD1 or TRBD2 (5 bases each). Per the germline V gene, CDR1 is GTSNPN and CDR2 is SVGIG (reference sequence). The CDR3 contains 15 residues. V lost 2 bases, J lost 4 bases, and 18 bases lay in between. The CDR3 reads CAWSREGRGWYEQYF. In nucleotides, the CDR3 is TGTGCCTGGAGTCGTGAGGGTCGGGGCTGGTACGAGCAGTACTTC. Supplemented by reference TRBV30 and TRBJ2-7, the full variable domain reads SQTIHQWPATLVQPVGSPLSLECTVEGTSNPNLYWYRQAAGRGLQLLFYSVGIGQISSEVPQNLSASRPQDRQFILSSKKLLLSDSGFYLCAWSREGRGWYEQYFGPGTRLTVT.

The V gene is TRBV29-1, the J gene TRBJ1-2; tentatively, D is TRBD1 (5 bases). The germline V and J ends were trimmed by 5 bases and 2 bases, with 12 bases remaining between them. Germline V gene lookup returns CDR1 SQVTM and CDR2 ANQGSEA. CDR3 length: 13 amino acids. CDR3 in amino acids: CSVRRTLNYGYTF. DNA for the CDR3: TGCAGCGTTCGAAGGACACTGAACTATGGCTACACCTTC.

The chain has TRBV27 and TRBJ2-7; 10 positions match TRBD1. Germline V gene lookup returns CDR1 MNHEY and CDR2 SMNVEV (reference sequence). The CDR3 has 15 residues. Trimming cost V 5 bases and J 4 bases; bases outside gene matches: 8. The CDR3 loop reads CASSPGDRGAYEQYF. The CDR3 DNA follows: TGTGCCAGCAGTCCTGGGGACAGGGGAGCTTACGAGCAGTACTTC.

V usage is TRBV21-1 and J usage is TRBJ1-4; TRBD1, the table's D call, was not compared with the DNA. TRBV21-1 is annotated as a pseudogene. The CDR3 extends over 14 amino acids. CDR3 amino acids: CASPIRVRGRKLFF. DNA for the CDR3: TGTGCCAGTCCCATAAGGGTCAGGGGGAGAAAACTGTTTTTT.

The genes are TRBV19 and TRBJ1-2; the D is unclear. The germline V gene encodes CDR1 LNHDA and CDR2 SQIVND (reference sequence). The V and J ends lost 7 bases and 4 bases respectively, with 16 bases between them. The CDR3 spans 14 residues. This CDR3 reads CASTPRAVSYGYTF. In nucleotides, the CDR3 is TGTGCCAGTACCCCGCGGGCTGTCTCCTATGGCTACACCTTC.

This clone was seen a single time. The V and J genes are TRBV5-4 and TRBJ2-3; D might be TRBD2 (5 bases). Between the trimmed V and J ends, which lost 4 bases and 1 base, there was a span of 13 bases. Germline V lookup: CDR1 SGHNT, CDR2 YYREEE (reference sequence). The CDR3 is 15 amino acids. DNA of the CDR3: TGTGCCAGCAGCCCCGGGGAAGGTCGCACAGATACGCAGTATTTT. Its translation is CASSPGEGRTDTQYF.

The rearrangement joins TRBV2 to TRBJ2-2; 7 positions match TRBD2. This CDR3 has 15 residues. V trimming: 7 bases; J trimming: 2 bases; junction bases outside the gene matches: 7. Germline V CDR1 and CDR2: SNHLY, FYNNEI. For the CDR3, the DNA is TGTGCCAGCACTGGACTAGAGCGAAACACCGGGGAGCTGTTTTTT. It yields the protein CASTGLERNTGELFF.

The V and J genes are TRBV29-1 and TRBJ2-3; maybe TRBD1 (7 bases). Germline-derived CDR1 and CDR2 are SQVTM and ANQGSEA. Trimming removed 7 bases at V and 2 bases at J, with 19 bases between. The length of the CDR3 is 15 residues. The CDR3 protein is CSATRGGTVTDTQYF. CDR3 bases: TGCAGCGCGACGAGGGGCGGGACAGTCACAGATACGCAGTATTTT.

The chain couples TRBV7-2 to TRBJ2-3; tentative D call: TRBD2 (6 bases). The CDR3 runs to 16 residues. Per the germline V gene, CDR1 is SGHTA and CDR2 is FQGNSA. Trimming shortened V by 0 bases and J by 6 bases, and 16 bases separated the two germline ends. The CDR3 here is CASSLAGLNNGDTQYF. The CDR3 region has the DNA TGTGCCAGCAGCTTAGCGGGACTTAATAACGGGGATACGCAGTATTTT.

The V and J genes are TRBV9 and TRBJ2-3; possibly TRBD2 for D (7 bases). This CDR3 is built from 14 residues. V gave up 1 base and J gave up 6 bases, with 12 bases separating them. Germline CDR1 reads SGDLS; CDR2 reads YYNGEE. CDR3 DNA: TGTGCCAGCAGCGTAAAGGGGGAGGGGGATACGCAGTATTTT. The encoded protein is CASSVKGEGDTQYF.

The V call is TRBV10-2, the J call TRBJ1-2; the D is unclear. This CDR3 has 12 amino acids. Looked up from germline, CDR1 is WSHSY and CDR2 is SAAADI. Trimming cost V 3 bases and J 8 bases, with 10 bases left between them. As DNA, the CDR3 is TGCGCCAGCAGTGAAGAGAGCGGGGGCTACACCTTC. Translating gives CASSEESGGYTF.

The chain carries TRBV19 and TRBJ2-1; TRBD2 is a possible D gene (5 bases). The length of the CDR3 is 14 residues. Germline V gene lookup returns CDR1 LNHDA and CDR2 SQIVND (reference sequence). The germline V and J ends were trimmed by 5 bases and 4 bases, with 12 bases remaining between them. The CDR3 reads CASSFMGSYNEQFF. CDR3 bases: TGTGCCAGTAGTTTTATGGGGAGTTACAATGAGCAGTTCTTC.

The V call is TRBV7-2, the J call TRBJ2-6, with D uncertain. Trimming shortened V by 1 base and J by 1 base, and 5 bases separated the two germline ends. Germline assignment: CDR1 SGHTA and CDR2 FQGNSA. This CDR3 spans 15 amino acids. The CDR3 reads CASSLEVSGANVLTF. CDR3 in DNA: TGTGCCAGCAGCTTAGAGGTATCTGGGGCCAACGTCCTGACTTTC.

The rearrangement joins TRBV10-3 to TRBJ1-2, with TRBD1 matching over 7 bases. Trimming cost V 3 bases and J 4 bases; bases outside gene matches: 14. CDR1 and CDR2 (germline): ENHRY, SYGVKD. This CDR3 contains 17 residues. In DNA, the CDR3 is TGTGCCATCAGTGACCCGGGACAGTTAATTACGGGCTATGGCTACACCTTC. The encoded protein is CAISDPGQLITGYGYTF.

This chain connects TRBV6-5 to TRBJ1-2; no reliable D call. V shed 2 bases and J shed 5 bases, with 9 bases lying between them. CDR3 length: 13 residues. Germline assignment: CDR1 MNHEY and CDR2 SVGAGI. The CDR3, as DNA: TGTGCCAGCAGTTACGTGGCTTGGTATGGCTACACCTTC. This sequence encodes CASSYVAWYGYTF.

The chain uses TRBV5-1 and TRBJ1-2; D is possibly TRBD1 (5 bases). Trimming removed 7 bases at V and 3 bases at J, with 13 bases between. Germline loops: CDR1 SGHRS, CDR2 YFSETQ. The CDR3 contains 13 residues. This CDR3 reads CASQGTLDYGYTF. The CDR3 DNA follows: TGCGCCAGCCAGGGCACATTGGACTATGGCTACACCTTC.